Listed below are T cell receptor beta chains from one sample, sequenced in a study of blood T cell repertoires in COVID-19. TCRdb's table, derived via immunoSEQ multiplex PCR, lists solely in-frame clones and lacks some. The sample records tens of thousands of clones, approximately 78% being singletons. The sample taken for sequencing was peripheral blood. Every receptor here comes from a woman older than 75 with acute or convalescent COVID-19. Each CDR3 is given with its conserved first and last residue. Clone size is stated in some rows and not others, as once, few, many or a class when expanded.

V	size	J	CDR3
TRBV11-2	NA	TRBJ1-1	CASSLEFGKMNTEAFF
TRBV7-7	NA	TRBJ2-1	CASSSSASSYNEQFF
TRBV5-4	few	TRBJ1-1	CASSFMDRGRTEAFF
TRBV5-1	NA	TRBJ2-1	CASSLVLAGKNEQFF
TRBV19	once	TRBJ1-1	CASWRGGTEAFF
TRBV19	NA	TRBJ1-2	CASRQGGGYTF
TRBV7-3	NA	TRBJ2-1	CASSPRAGTSYNEQFF
TRBV11-2	NA	TRBJ2-3	CASSFLSGGTDTQYF
TRBV29-1	once	TRBJ1-2	CSVGGQADGYTF
TRBV7-6	once	TRBJ1-4	CASSPMVRGDEKLFF
TRBV9	NA	TRBJ2-1	CASSVGTANNEQFF
TRBV28	NA	TRBJ1-1	CASSPVAANTEAFF
TRBV6-1	few	TRBJ2-7	CASSEETTSSYEQYF
TRBV28	NA	TRBJ2-7	CASSPPDRDTNEQYF
TRBV24-1	NA	TRBJ2-1	CATSDFQGGSYNEQFF
TRBV5-6	NA	TRBJ1-3	CASSLGRGFGNTIYF
TRBV2	NA	TRBJ1-2	CASSAQGMDYGYTF
TRBV18	NA	TRBJ2-1	CASSPPGLAGGHNEQFF
TRBV7-8	NA	TRBJ1-5	CASSLRGMGNQPQHF
TRBV9	NA	TRBJ2-6	CASSPRTGGGTGANVLTF
TRBV19	NA	TRBJ1-2	CASSIAGWGYGYTF
TRBV28	NA	TRBJ1-3	CASSLRTAGNTIYF
TRBV2	NA	TRBJ1-1	CASSELLQVTEAFF
TRBV15	NA	TRBJ2-2	CATSRPTQGSGELFF
TRBV5-4	NA	TRBJ2-2	CASSQIDRGDTGELFF
TRBV5-5	NA	TRBJ2-2	CASSLGLAGADGELFF
TRBV28	NA	TRBJ1-1	CASSVTLNTEAFF
TRBV18	once	TRBJ1-3	CASSPRTRTQASGTRNTIYF
TRBV24-1	NA	TRBJ2-7	CATSEHSGAAYEQYF
TRBV7-9	NA	TRBJ1-2	CASSLEGALDGYTF
TRBV6-1	NA	TRBJ1-5	CASSDRVGGNQPQHF
TRBV18	NA	TRBJ2-1	CASSPPASVGVYNEQFF
TRBV6-4	NA	TRBJ2-1	CASSSLAGVMSEQFF
TRBV5-6	NA	TRBJ2-7	CASSRLGQGLYEQYF
TRBV27	NA	TRBJ2-3	CASRSGGRTDTQYF
TRBV18	NA	TRBJ1-4	CASSERTGLFF
TRBV6-5	NA	TRBJ2-6	CASSYGTGDGANVLTF
TRBV18	NA	TRBJ2-7	CASSPDGTANEQYF
TRBV5-1	once	TRBJ2-7	CASSLVRAPSYEQYF